This T cell receptor beta chain was sequenced during a study of spatial heterogeneity in lung cancer. At the level of the study: Detection consistently yielded more beta chains than alpha chains. The average appearance count of each unique TCR and UMI combination in raw reads was more than ten. The study's findings and limits: Counts of expanded alpha and beta TCRs within tumors tracked the tumor nonsynonymous mutation count.

The sample holds many counts of this clonotype. The target antigen is unknown. Carried by each TCR cDNA molecule was a unique molecular identifier. Using its own MiXCR run on the 5' RACE reads, TCRdb lists one record per CDR3 protein. In the table there are 13,000 or so distinct CDR3 sequences, about 5.6% of which are singletons. The V end was cut by 0 bases, the J end by 7 bases, with 8 bases between. The CDR3 sequence is 14 residues long. Germline V gene data show CDR1 as SGDLS and CDR2 as YYNGEE. The time point denotes: sample taken at primary tumor resection. Sequencing of whole RNA from tumor, nontumor lung or frozen PBMC involved no sorting.

The material was lung tumor tissue, obtained at surgery. The V call is TRBV9, the J call TRBJ1-6; D ambiguous. The receptor was derived from a female donor with early-stage non-small cell lung cancer. The CDR3 sequence is CASSVAIGNSPLHF. CDR3 bases: TGTGCCAGCAGCGTAGCGATCGGGAATTCACCCCTCCACTTT.